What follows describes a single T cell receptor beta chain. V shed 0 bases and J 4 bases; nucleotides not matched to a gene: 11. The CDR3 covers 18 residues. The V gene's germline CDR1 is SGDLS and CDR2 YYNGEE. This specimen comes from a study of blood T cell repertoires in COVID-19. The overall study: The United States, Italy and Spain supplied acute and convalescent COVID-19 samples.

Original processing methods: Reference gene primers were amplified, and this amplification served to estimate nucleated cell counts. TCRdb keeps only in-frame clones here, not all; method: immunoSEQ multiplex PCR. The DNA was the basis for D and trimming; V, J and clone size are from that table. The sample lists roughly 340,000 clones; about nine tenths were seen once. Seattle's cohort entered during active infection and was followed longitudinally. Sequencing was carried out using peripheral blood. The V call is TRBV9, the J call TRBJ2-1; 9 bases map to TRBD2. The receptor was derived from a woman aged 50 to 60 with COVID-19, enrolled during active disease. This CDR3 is CASSVELAGPARYNEQFF. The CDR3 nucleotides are TGTGCCAGCAGCGTAGAACTAGCGGGCCCCGCCCGTTACAATGAGCAGTTCTTC.